These 32 T cell receptor beta chains were all obtained from the same sample, sequenced in a study of immune characterization of retroperitoneal liposarcoma. TCRdb analysed the PCR reads with MiXCR anew, one entry per CDR3 protein. Of approximately 9,000 distinct CDR3 sequences listed, around a quarter are singletons. The sequencing sample was made of tumor tissue. The receptors derive from a male donor with retroperitoneal liposarcoma.

This clonotype has only a few counts. This chain links TRBV12-3 or TRBV12-4 with TRBJ2-1, with TRBD1 matching over 9 bases. The better agreement between TRBJ2-7 and the DNA end casts doubt on the J call. This CDR3 has 14 residues. CDR3: CASSFRDRDYEQYF. The DNA of the CDR3 is TGTGCCAGCAGTTTCCGGGACAGGGACTACGAGCAGTACTTC.

The rearrangement joins TRBV6-1 to TRBJ2-1; TRBD1 might be the D (6 bases). The DNA end lines up better with TRBJ2-7; the J call may be wrong. Germline loops: CDR1 MNHNS, CDR2 SASEGT. The CDR3 consists of 16 residues. CDR3 sequence: CASGNTGSTDYNEQYF. CDR3 DNA: TGTGCCAGCGGAAATACAGGGTCCACCGATTACAATGAGCAGTACTTC.

This CDR3 reads CASSLGGLGEQYF. In nucleotides, the CDR3 is TGTGCCAGCAGTTTGGGAGGTCTGGGCGAGCAGTACTTC. The genes are TRBV12-3 or TRBV12-4 and TRBJ2-5, with a tentative D call TRBD2 (6 bases). The J call may not be correct, given that the DNA end is closer to TRBJ2-7. The CDR3 contains 13 residues.

The V call is TRBV12-3 or TRBV12-4, the J call TRBJ2-7; 8 bases are a match to TRBD1. There are 14 residues in the CDR3. The V and J ends lost 7 bases and 1 base, in that order; junction bases with no gene match: 6. The CDR3 here is CASTTGTGSYEQYF. In DNA, the CDR3 is TGTGCCAGCACCACCGGGACAGGTTCCTACGAGCAGTACTTC.

By share, this clonotype ranks as medium-sized. The genes are TRBV6-1 and TRBJ2-6; D gene uncertain. The V end lost 5 bases, the J end lost 0 bases, and 8 bases lay between the germline ends. Germline V gives CDR1 MNHNS, CDR2 SASEGT. There are 15 residues in the CDR3. This CDR3 is CASSPAGSGANVLTF. CDR3 DNA: TGTGCCAGCAGTCCGGCCGGCTCTGGGGCCAACGTCCTGACTTTC.

In its sample, this clonotype was seen many times. The chain is built from TRBV10-2 and TRBJ2-1; 9 bases line up with TRBD2. The end of the DNA fits TRBJ2-7 better, so the J call may be wrong. There are 16 residues in the CDR3. Looked up from germline, CDR1 is WSHSY and CDR2 is SAAADI. The CDR3 region is CASSGIAGVPNNEQYF. DNA for the CDR3: TGCGCCAGCAGTGGTATAGCGGGAGTCCCCAACAATGAGCAGTACTTC.

Notes on this clonotype: A much larger clone sits a single nucleotide away, making a read error possible. The final CDR3 position lacks the conserved phenylalanine or tryptophan, pointing to a likely read error. The rearrangement links TRBV6-5 to TRBJ2-7; 9 bases agree with TRBD1. The length of the CDR3 is 14 residues. The trim removed 9 bases at V and 1 base at J, leaving 7 bases unmatched. The V gene's germline CDR1 is MNHEY and CDR2 SVGAGI. The CDR3 is CASGADRGSYEQYL. In nucleotides, the CDR3 is TGTGCCAGTGGAGCGGACAGGGGATCCTACGAGCAGTACCTC.

With regard to this clonotype: An end of the junction differs from the germline gene, which may be a read error. The rearrangement uses TRBV5-3 and TRBJ2-1; D gene ambiguous. The end of the DNA fits TRBJ2-7 better, so the J call may be wrong. TRBV5-3 has ORF status, its function being uncertain. The CDR3 consists of 13 residues. CDR3 nucleotide sequence: TGTGCCAGCAGCTTCGGTCCTTTCAATGAGCAGTACTTC. This codes for CASSFGPFNEQYF.

This clonotype is labeled as medium-sized. The chain carries TRBV7-2 and TRBJ2-1, with 9 bases aligning to TRBD2. With V trimmed by 5 bases and J by 13 bases, 24 bases remained unmatched. Germline V gene lookup returns CDR1 SGHTA and CDR2 FQGNSA. The CDR3 consists of 18 residues. The CDR3 DNA reads as TGTGCCAGCAGCCCACGCCCCTCGCTAGCGGGGATGCAAGAGACCCAGTTCTTC. Translating it yields CASSPRPSLAGMQETQFF.

This clonotype occurred a few times. This rearrangement joins TRBV6-4 to TRBJ2-5, with 15 bases lining up with TRBD2. The J call is uncertain, as TRBJ2-7 better fits the DNA end. Germline CDR1 and CDR2: MRHNA and SNTAGT. CDR3 length: 18 residues. CDR3 region: CASSPQWRTSGGGYEQYF. The CDR3 DNA follows: TGTGCCAGCAGTCCCCAATGGAGGACTAGCGGGGGGGGATACGAGCAGTACTTC.

This chain's CDR3 is CASSPHFGQVAYEQYF. Written as DNA, the CDR3 is TGTGCCAGCAGCCCTCACTTTGGACAGGTTGCCTACGAGCAGTACTTC. This chain joins TRBV14 and TRBJ2-5, with TRBD1 matching 7 bases. The J call may be incorrect, as the DNA end agrees better with TRBJ2-7. The CDR3 runs to 16 residues. Germline CDR1 is SGHDN and CDR2 is FVKESK.

The chain carries TRBV10-1 and TRBJ2-2; D is unresolved. V was trimmed by 7 bases and J by 4 bases, leaving 7 bases between them. CDR3 length: 12 residues. CDR1 WNHNN and CDR2 SYGVQD come from the germline V gene (reference sequence). The chain's CDR3 is CASTPGTGELFF. The CDR3 DNA sequence: TGCGCCAGCACCCCCGGCACCGGGGAGCTGTTTTTT.

This clonotype has ten or more counts. This chain joins TRBV6-1 and TRBJ2-1; no firm D call. Germline CDR1 MNHNS, CDR2 SASEGT. The V end lost 3 bases, the J end lost 10 bases, and 7 bases lay between the germline ends. CDR3 size: 11 residues. The CDR3 here is CASSDLREQFF. The CDR3 DNA follows: TGTGCCAGCAGTGACCTGCGCGAGCAGTTCTTC.

The J gene is TRBJ2-1, the V gene TRBV4-1; TRBD2 is a possible D gene (5 bases). The J call may be wrong; the DNA end is better matched by TRBJ2-7. Germline V gene data show CDR1 as MGHRA and CDR2 as YSYEKL. CDR3 length: 15 residues. CDR3 region: CASSQDPGYHNEQYF. CDR3 sequence (DNA): TGCGCCAGCAGCCAAGATCCGGGGTACCACAATGAGCAGTACTTC.

This clonotype was counted only a few times. The J gene is TRBJ2-1, the V gene TRBV6-1; D uncertain. Germline CDR1 is MNHNS and CDR2 is SASEGT. The CDR3 contains 11 residues. The germline V and J ends were trimmed by 6 bases and 5 bases, with 5 bases remaining between them. CDR3 sequence (DNA): TGTGCCAGCAGCCGTGACAATGAGCAGTTCTTC. This codes for CASSRDNEQFF.

This clonotype appeared many times. V gene TRBV7-2 combines with J gene TRBJ2-1; 7 bases map to TRBD2. The DNA end is a closer match to TRBJ2-7, so the J assignment may be wrong. Germline CDR1 SGHTA, CDR2 FQGNSA. This CDR3 contains 16 residues. The DNA for the CDR3 is TGTGCCAGCAGCACGAGGGCGGGAGCGGTACACAATGAGCAGTACTTC. Its protein product is CASSTRAGAVHNEQYF.

This clonotype was seen a handful of times. The rearrangement links TRBV12-3 or TRBV12-4 to TRBJ2-3; maybe TRBD1 (6 bases). The V end lost 3 bases, the J end lost 4 bases, and 11 bases lay between the germline ends. This CDR3 region has 14 residues. The DNA for the CDR3 is TGTGCCAGCAGTTTGAGGGGGATTCCAGATACGCAGTATTTT. Encoded protein: CASSLRGIPDTQYF.

Comments on this clonotype: The conserved closing phenylalanine or tryptophan is absent in this CDR3, likely reflecting a read error. The rearrangement joins TRBV7-4 to TRBJ2-1; 8 bases align to TRBD1. The V gene's germline CDR1 is SGHVT and CDR2 SQSDAQ. Unmatched junction bases numbered 6, after V lost 5 bases and J lost 0 bases. The CDR3 totals 16 residues. The CDR3 sequence is CASSPRQGSSYNEQFS. CDR3 DNA sequence: TGTGCCAGCAGCCCACGACAGGGGAGCTCCTACAATGAGCAGTTCTCC.

This chain uses TRBV7-9 with TRBJ2-7; possibly TRBD1 for D (5 bases). Germline values: CDR1 SEHNR, CDR2 FQNEAQ (reference sequence). The CDR3 length is 16 residues. The V and J ends lost 5 bases and 0 bases respectively, with 17 bases between them. CDR3 protein: CASSRRGSLPSYEQYF. CDR3 DNA sequence: TGTGCCAGCAGCCGTAGGGGATCCCTGCCCTCCTACGAGCAGTACTTC.

This clonotype was seen a handful of times. DNA of the CDR3: TGTGCCAGCAGCTTGGAGCGGGGGGAATACTACAATGAGCAGTTCTTC. Translating gives CASSLERGEYYNEQFF. The V gene is TRBV6-1, the J gene TRBJ2-1; 9 bases match TRBD2. CDR1 is MNHNS, CDR2 SASEGT, per germline. The length of the CDR3 is 16 residues. Unmatched junction bases numbered 9, after V lost 6 bases and J lost 3 bases.

A few counts support this clonotype. V and J are TRBV27 and TRBJ2-3, with 8 positions matching TRBD1. The junction had 14 bases not matched to a gene; V was cut back by 2 bases and J by 4 bases. The germline gives CDR1 MNHEY, CDR2 SMNVEV (reference sequence). The CDR3 length is 18 residues. CDR3 coding DNA: TGTGCCAGCAGTTTACGAGGGGACAGGTTCGGCCTGCCAGATACGCAGTATTTT. This encodes CASSLRGDRFGLPDTQYF.

This clonotype was found a few times. The CDR3 nucleotides are TGTGCCAGCAGTTACTCGACGGGTGGGGAGACCCAGTACTTC. Translating it yields CASSYSTGGETQYF. The chain carries TRBV6-5 and TRBJ2-5; D gene uncertain. The CDR3 consists of 14 residues. Trimming stripped 0 bases from V and 5 bases from J, with 10 bases between. CDR1 MNHEY and CDR2 SVGAGI come from the germline V gene.

This clonotype was recorded a few times. The chain couples TRBV27 to TRBJ1-1; D is uncertain. V was clipped by 5 bases and J by 1 base, with 11 bases between them. CDR1 MNHEY and CDR2 SMNVEV come from the germline V gene (reference sequence). This CDR3 has 14 residues. CDR3 DNA: TGTGCCAGCAGTAGTACACTTCAGAACACTGAAGCTTTCTTT. The encoded protein is CASSSTLQNTEAFF.

This rearrangement joins TRBV6-1 to TRBJ1-1; no reliable D call. Trimming left V 5 bases short and J 8 bases short, with 6 bases between. The V gene's germline CDR1 is MNHNS and CDR2 SASEGT. The length of the CDR3 is 10 residues. The CDR3 sequence is CASSLREAFF. CDR3 DNA sequence: TGTGCCAGCAGTCTGAGGGAAGCTTTCTTT.

This clonotype has only a few counts. The chain uses TRBV24-1 and TRBJ2-5; no definite D call. Per germline, CDR1 KGHDR and CDR2 SFDVKD. V was cut by 1 base and J by 3 bases, with 5 bases left in between. This CDR3 contains 13 residues. The CDR3 spells CATSDLDKETQYF. CDR3 nucleotide sequence: TGTGCCACCAGTGATTTAGATAAAGAGACCCAGTACTTC.

V gene TRBV27 combines with J gene TRBJ2-1; 15 bases agree with TRBD2. CDR1 is MNHEY and CDR2 is SMNVEV in the germline V gene (reference sequence). The CDR3 has 22 residues. The V gene end was trimmed by 2 bases and the J gene end by 0 bases; junction bases not matched to a gene: 14. The CDR3 reads CASSLVLLGRTSGRGSYNEQFF. As DNA, the CDR3 is TGTGCCAGCAGTTTAGTTCTGTTGGGTCGGACTAGCGGGAGGGGCTCCTACAATGAGCAGTTCTTC.

This clonotype was observed a few times. A much larger clone lies a single base off, so this may be a read error. The chain joins TRBV12-3 or TRBV12-4 to TRBJ2-5; the D gene is possibly TRBD2 (5 bases). The J call could be wrong; TRBJ2-1 is a better fit for the DNA end. This CDR3 has 13 amino acids. The CDR3 spells CASKVGAQETQFF. The CDR3 nucleotides are TGTGCCAGCAAAGTGGGAGCCCAAGAGACCCAGTTCTTC.

This clonotype is labeled medium-sized. The V gene is TRBV7-9, the J gene TRBJ2-3; TRBD2 aligns across 7 bases. The V and J ends lost 5 bases and 6 bases, in that order; junction bases with no gene match: 2. The CDR3 runs to 12 residues. Looked up from germline, CDR1 is SEHNR and CDR2 is FQNEAQ (reference sequence). The CDR3 protein is CASSPGGDTQYF. In nucleotides, the CDR3 is TGTGCCAGCAGCCCCGGGGGGGATACGCAGTATTTT.

This rearrangement joins TRBV24-1 to TRBJ2-3; D is perhaps TRBD2 (6 bases). Deletions cut 4 bases from V and 2 bases from J, with 12 bases between. CDR3 length: 15 residues. The germline V gene has CDR1 KGHDR and CDR2 SFDVKD. The CDR3 DNA follows: TGTGCCACCAGTGACTTATCTAGCGACACAGATACGCAGTATTTT. As protein: CATSDLSSDTDTQYF.

Worth noting for this clonotype: A much larger clone is a single base away; this may be a read error. CDR3 DNA: TGTGCCAGCAGTGCGTTAGGGAGGAACACCATATGTTTT. It encodes CASSALGRNTICF. The rearrangement uses TRBV6-6 and TRBJ1-3; D is unclear. CDR3 length: 13 residues. The germline CDR1 and CDR2 sequences are MNHNY and SVGAGI (reference sequence).

This clonotype was counted a few times. This sequence joins TRBV6-1 and TRBJ1-2; TRBD1 is a possible D gene (6 bases). This CDR3 is 15 amino acids long. V shed 6 bases and J shed 1 base, with 15 bases lying between them. Germline CDR1 is MNHNS and CDR2 is SASEGT. Here the CDR3 reads CASRRDTSVNYGYTF. CDR3 sequence (DNA): TGTGCCAGCAGGCGGGACACGAGCGTTAACTATGGCTACACCTTC.

The J gene is TRBJ2-4, the V gene TRBV7-2, with 10 bases that match TRBD2. Germline CDR1 and CDR2: SGHTA and FQGNSA. The CDR3 runs 13 residues. Unmatched junction bases numbered 3, after V lost 6 bases and J lost 7 bases. CDR3 protein: CASSVTSGNIQYF. The CDR3 region has the DNA TGTGCCAGCAGTGTGACTAGCGGGAACATTCAGTACTTC.